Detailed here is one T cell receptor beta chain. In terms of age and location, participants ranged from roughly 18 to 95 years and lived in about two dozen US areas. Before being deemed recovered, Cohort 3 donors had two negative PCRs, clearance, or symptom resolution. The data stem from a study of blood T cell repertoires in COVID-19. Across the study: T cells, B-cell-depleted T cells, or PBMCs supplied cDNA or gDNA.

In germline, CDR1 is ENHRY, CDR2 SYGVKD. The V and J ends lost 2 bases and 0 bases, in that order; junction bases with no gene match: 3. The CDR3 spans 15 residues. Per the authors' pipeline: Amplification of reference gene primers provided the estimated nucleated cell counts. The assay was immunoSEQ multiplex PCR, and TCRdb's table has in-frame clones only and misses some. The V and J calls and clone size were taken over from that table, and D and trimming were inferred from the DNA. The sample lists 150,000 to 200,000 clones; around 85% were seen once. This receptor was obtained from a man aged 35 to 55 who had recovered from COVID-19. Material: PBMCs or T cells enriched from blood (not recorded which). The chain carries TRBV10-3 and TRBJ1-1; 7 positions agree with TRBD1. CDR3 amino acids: CAISETGALNTEAFF. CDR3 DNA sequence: TGTGCCATCAGTGAGACAGGGGCCCTGAACACTGAAGCTTTCTTT.